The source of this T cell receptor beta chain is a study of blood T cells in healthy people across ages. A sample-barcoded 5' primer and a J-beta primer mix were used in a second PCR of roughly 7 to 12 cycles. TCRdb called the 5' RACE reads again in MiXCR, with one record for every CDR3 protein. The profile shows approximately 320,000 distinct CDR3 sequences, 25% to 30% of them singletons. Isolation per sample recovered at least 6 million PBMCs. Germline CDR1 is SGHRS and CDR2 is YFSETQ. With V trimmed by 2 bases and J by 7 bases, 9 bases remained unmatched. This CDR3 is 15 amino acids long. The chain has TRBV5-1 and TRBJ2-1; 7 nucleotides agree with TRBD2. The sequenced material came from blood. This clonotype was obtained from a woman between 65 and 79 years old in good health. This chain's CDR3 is CASSFVGAGDNEQFF. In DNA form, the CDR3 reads TGCGCCAGCAGCTTTGTTGGGGCGGGAGATAATGAGCAGTTCTTC. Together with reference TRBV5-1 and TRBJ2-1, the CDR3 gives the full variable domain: KAGVTQTPRYLIKTRGQQVTLSCSPISGHRSVSWYQQTPGQGLQFLFEYFSETQRNKGNFPGRFSGRQFSNSRSEMNVSTLELGDSALYLCASSFVGAGDNEQFFGPGTRLTVL.